The text below deals with one TCR beta chain. Its antigen remains unidentified. These data are taken from a study of cytomegalovirus exposure and HLA in healthy donors. Study-level points and caveats: Confirmation in vitro established that a few CMV-associated chains were specific for CMV antigens. The majority of TCR sequences were rare, yet some public TCRs appeared in many donors. Accurate HLA-A and HLA-B prediction from TCR beta sequences was reported for most subjects.

Trimming removed 3 bases at V and 0 bases at J, with 8 bases between. Per germline, CDR1 LNHDA and CDR2 SQIVND (reference sequence). The length of the CDR3 is 15 residues. The PCR was carried out with 60 Vbeta primers and 13 Jbeta primers. In the source study's methods: In a later analysis, around 10 million of 60 million to 80 million unique beta chains occurred in at least two donors. The repertoire was sequenced with immunoSEQ multiplex PCR; TCRdb's copy has only in-frame clones and lacks some. D and trimming were read from the DNA, whereas the V and J calls and clone size are those reported in that table. Here the sample spans about 76,000 clones, less than 80% being singletons.

The clonotype originates from a woman between 35 and 50 years old in good health and CMV-seropositive. The chain links TRBV19 to TRBJ1-4; D is uncertain. Sample: PBMCs. CDR3 loop: CASSIREATNEKLFF. The CDR3 DNA follows: TGTGCCAGTAGTATTCGAGAGGCAACTAATGAAAAACTGTTTTTT.